This T cell receptor beta chain is drawn from a study of blood T cell repertoires in COVID-19. The repertoire was sequenced with immunoSEQ multiplex PCR; TCRdb's copy has only in-frame clones and lacks some. This table has about 210,000 clones, 86% appearing once. Germline CDR1 and CDR2: SGHRS and YFSETQ. The CDR3 runs to 14 residues. Trimming pared 2 bases from V and 3 bases from J, leaving 11 bases between. The chain recombines TRBV5-1 with TRBJ1-1; D not certain. This TCR derives from a woman between 40 and 55 years old in a cohort exposed to, infected with or recovered from COVID-19 (not recorded which). The sequenced sample consisted of PBMCs or T cells enriched from blood (not recorded which). CDR3 nucleotide sequence: TGCGCCAGCAGCTTTGCGGGGTCGGACACTGAAGCTTTCTTT. This translates into CASSFAGSDTEAFF.